This T cell receptor (beta chain) appears in the sequencing data of a study of CD8 T cells in Susac syndrome. The overall study: More than 5 sequenced Susac syndrome patients had clinically active disease, while fewer than ten were in remission. Study-level findings and limits: Susac CD8+ cells expanded clonally the most in TEMRA cells and in active patients.

A note on this clonotype: Its antigen is not identified.

The V end was cut by 3 bases, the J end by 1 base, with 3 bases between. Germline CDR1 reads SEHNR; CDR2 reads FQNEAQ (reference sequence). The CDR3 length is 12 residues. High-throughput TCR beta sequencing covered peripheral CD8+ and CD4+ T cells. With random hexamers, reverse transcription was performed on roughly 0.45 to 1 ug of RNA. One entry per CDR3 protein, called by TCRdb with MiXCR from the immunoSEQ multiplex PCR reads. The sample records about 24,000 distinct CDR3 sequences, 93% being singletons. This TCR was recovered from a human donor with Susac syndrome. This chain links TRBV7-9 with TRBJ2-5; no clear D. Sequencing was carried out using CD8+ T cells from PBMCs. The CDR3: CASSFFQETQYF. The CDR3 DNA sequence: TGTGCCAGCAGCTTTTTCCAAGAGACCCAGTACTTC.